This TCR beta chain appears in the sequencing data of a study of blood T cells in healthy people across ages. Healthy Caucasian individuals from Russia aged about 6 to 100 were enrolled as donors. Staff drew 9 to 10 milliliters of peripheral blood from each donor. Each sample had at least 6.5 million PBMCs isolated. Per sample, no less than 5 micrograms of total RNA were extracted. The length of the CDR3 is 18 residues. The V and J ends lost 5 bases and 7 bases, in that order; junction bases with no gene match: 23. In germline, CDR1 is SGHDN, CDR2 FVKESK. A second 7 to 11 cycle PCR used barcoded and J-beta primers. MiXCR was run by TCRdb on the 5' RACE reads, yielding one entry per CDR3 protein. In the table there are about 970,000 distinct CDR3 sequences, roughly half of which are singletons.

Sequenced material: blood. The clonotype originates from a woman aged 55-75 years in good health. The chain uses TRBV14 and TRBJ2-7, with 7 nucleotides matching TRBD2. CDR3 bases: TGTGCCAGCAGCGCGCAGCAGTTATGGCTAGCGGACTACAATGAGCAGTACTTC. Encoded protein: CASSAQQLWLADYNEQYF.